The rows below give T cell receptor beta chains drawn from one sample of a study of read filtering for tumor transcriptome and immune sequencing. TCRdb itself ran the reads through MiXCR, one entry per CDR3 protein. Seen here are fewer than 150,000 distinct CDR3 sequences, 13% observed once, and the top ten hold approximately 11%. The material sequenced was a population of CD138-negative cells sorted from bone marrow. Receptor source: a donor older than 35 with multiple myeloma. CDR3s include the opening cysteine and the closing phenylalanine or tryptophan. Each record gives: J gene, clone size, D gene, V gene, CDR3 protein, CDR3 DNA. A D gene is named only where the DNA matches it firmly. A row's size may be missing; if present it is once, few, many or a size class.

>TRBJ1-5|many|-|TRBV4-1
CASSQDSGAGPQHF
TGCGCCAGCAGCCAAGATTCGGGGGCCGGGCCCCAGCATTTT
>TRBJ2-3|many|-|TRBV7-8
CASSLVGADTQYF
TGTGCCAGCAGCTTAGTTGGAGCAGATACGCAGTATTTT
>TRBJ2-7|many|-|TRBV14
CASSQDLTTGEQYF
TGTGCCAGCAGCCAAGACCTGACCACCGGCGAGCAGTACTTC
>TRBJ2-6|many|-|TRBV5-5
CASSLDPGGPGANVLTF
TGTGCCAGCAGCTTGGATCCAGGGGGGCCTGGGGCCAACGTCCTGACTTTC
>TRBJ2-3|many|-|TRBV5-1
CASSLVGTDSTDMQYF
TGCGCCAGCAGCTTGGTTGGGACGGATAGCACAGATATGCAGTATTTT
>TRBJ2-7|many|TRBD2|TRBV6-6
CASSYSGTSGNYEQYF
TGTGCCAGCAGTTACTCTGGGACTAGCGGTAACTACGAGCAGTACTTC
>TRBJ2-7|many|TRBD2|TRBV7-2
CASSSGGTNYEQYF
TGTGCCAGCAGCTCGGGGGGGACCAACTACGAGCAGTACTTC
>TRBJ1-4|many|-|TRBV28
CASSLYITGIVKLFF
TGTGCCAGCAGTTTATACATCACCGGAATCGTAAAACTGTTTTTT
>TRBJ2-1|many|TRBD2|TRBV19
CATGLAGGNEQFF
TGTGCGACTGGACTAGCGGGGGGCAATGAGCAGTTCTTC
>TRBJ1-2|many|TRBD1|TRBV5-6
CASSFIGTGVYGYTF
TGTGCCAGCAGCTTTATTGGGACAGGGGTTTATGGCTACACCTTC
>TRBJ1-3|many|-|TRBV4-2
CASSGRDSLSKTIYF
TGTGCCAGCAGCGGCCGGGACTCCCTGTCTAAGACCATATATTTT
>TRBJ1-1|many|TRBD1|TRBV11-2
CASSRNRGPEAFF
TGTGCCAGCAGCCGAAACAGGGGGCCTGAAGCTTTCTTT
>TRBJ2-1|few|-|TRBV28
CASSLLLTGGHEQFF
TGTGCCAGCAGTTTATTACTAACGGGGGGCCATGAGCAGTTCTTC
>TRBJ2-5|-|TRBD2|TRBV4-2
CASSQSGDPLEETQYF
TGTGCCAGCAGCCAAAGCGGGGATCCCCTTGAGGAGACCCAGTACTTC
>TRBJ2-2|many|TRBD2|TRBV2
CASSERVAGARELFF
TGTGCCAGCAGTGAAAGGGTAGCGGGGGCCCGGGAGCTGTTTTTT
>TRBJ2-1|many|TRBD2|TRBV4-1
CASSQDTLAGGPHEQFF
TGCGCCAGCAGCCAAGATACCCTAGCGGGAGGGCCTCATGAGCAGTTCTTC
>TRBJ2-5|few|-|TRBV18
CASSPQSQETQYF
TGTGCCAGCTCACCACAGAGCCAAGAGACCCAGTACTTC
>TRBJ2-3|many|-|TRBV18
CASSLEGFTDTQYF
TGTGCCAGCTCTCTGGAAGGATTCACAGATACGCAGTATTTT
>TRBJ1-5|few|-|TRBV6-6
CASRDSINQPQHF
TGTGCCAGCAGGGACAGCATAAATCAGCCCCAGCATTTT
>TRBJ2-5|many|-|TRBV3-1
CASSTRREGETQYF
TGTGCCAGCAGCACTCGTCGAGAGGGGGAGACCCAGTACTTC
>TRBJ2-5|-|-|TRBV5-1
CASSPGGAAKGETQYF
TGCGCCAGCAGCCCAGGGGGGGCCGCGAAGGGAGAGACCCAGTACTTC
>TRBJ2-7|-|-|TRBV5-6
CASSLHSYYEQYF
TGTGCCAGCAGTCTTCACAGTTACTACGAGCAGTACTTC
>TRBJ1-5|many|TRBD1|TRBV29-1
CSVGDRDYEPQHF
TGCAGCGTGGGAGACAGGGATTACGAGCCCCAGCATTTT
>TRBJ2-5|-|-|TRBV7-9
CASTPRLAETQYF
TGTGCCAGCACCCCTCGGCTCGCGGAGACCCAGTACTTC
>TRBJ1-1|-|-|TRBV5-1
CASSLSNSVGAEAFF
TGCGCCAGCAGCCTATCAAACTCTGTGGGGGCTGAAGCTTTCTTT
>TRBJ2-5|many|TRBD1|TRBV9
CASSAIGQGRETQYF
TGTGCCAGCAGCGCAATCGGACAGGGAAGGGAGACCCAGTACTTC
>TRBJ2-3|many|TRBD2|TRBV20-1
CSASWTSGTTDTQYF
TGCAGTGCTAGCTGGACTAGCGGGACCACAGATACGCAGTATTTT
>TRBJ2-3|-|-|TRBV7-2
CASSLVQGATQYF
TGTGCCAGCAGCTTAGTACAGGGAGCTACGCAGTATTTT
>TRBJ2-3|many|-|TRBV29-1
CSVDPDSTDTQYF
TGCAGCGTTGACCCCGACAGCACAGATACGCAGTATTTT
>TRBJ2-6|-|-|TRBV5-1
CASSLRQGAAGANVLTF
TGCGCCAGCAGCTTGAGGCAGGGAGCTGCTGGGGCCAACGTCCTGACTTTC
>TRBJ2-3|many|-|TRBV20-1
CSARPYGGGGTDTQYF
TGCAGTGCTAGACCCTACGGGGGTGGGGGCACAGATACGCAGTATTTT
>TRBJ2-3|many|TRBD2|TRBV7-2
CASSLTSGRTDTQYF
TGTGCCAGCAGCTTAACTAGCGGGAGAACAGATACGCAGTATTTT
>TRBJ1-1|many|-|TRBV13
CASSFLQGGMNTEAFF
TGTGCCAGCAGCTTTCTACAGGGAGGGATGAACACTGAAGCTTTCTTT
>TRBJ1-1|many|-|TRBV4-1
CASSLDFKGGTEAFF
TGCGCCAGCAGCCTTGATTTTAAAGGGGGCACTGAAGCTTTCTTT
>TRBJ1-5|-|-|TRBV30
CAWSPGGAGQPQHF
TGTGCCTGGAGCCCCGGGGGGGCAGGGCAGCCCCAGCATTTT
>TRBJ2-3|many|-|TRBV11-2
CASSSLWRSTDTQYF
TGTGCCAGCAGCTCATTGTGGCGGAGCACAGATACGCAGTATTTT
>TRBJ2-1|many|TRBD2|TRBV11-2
CASSPRRGNEQFF
TGTGCCAGCAGCCCGAGGCGGGGGAATGAGCAGTTCTTC
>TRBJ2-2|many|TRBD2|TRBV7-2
CASSLVAGGPSTGELFF
TGTGCCAGCAGCTTAGTTGCGGGAGGGCCGAGCACCGGGGAGCTGTTTTTT
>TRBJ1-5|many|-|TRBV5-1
CASSLDPGSESNQPQHF
TGCGCCAGCAGCTTGGATCCCGGGTCCGAAAGCAATCAGCCCCAGCATTTT
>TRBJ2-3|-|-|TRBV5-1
CASSFRAHDKKTQYF
TGCGCCAGCAGCTTCCGGGCTCACGACAAAAAAACGCAGTATTTT
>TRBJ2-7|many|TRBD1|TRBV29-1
CSVGLMGQGFYEQYF
TGCAGCGTTGGCTTAATGGGACAGGGGTTTTACGAGCAGTACTTC